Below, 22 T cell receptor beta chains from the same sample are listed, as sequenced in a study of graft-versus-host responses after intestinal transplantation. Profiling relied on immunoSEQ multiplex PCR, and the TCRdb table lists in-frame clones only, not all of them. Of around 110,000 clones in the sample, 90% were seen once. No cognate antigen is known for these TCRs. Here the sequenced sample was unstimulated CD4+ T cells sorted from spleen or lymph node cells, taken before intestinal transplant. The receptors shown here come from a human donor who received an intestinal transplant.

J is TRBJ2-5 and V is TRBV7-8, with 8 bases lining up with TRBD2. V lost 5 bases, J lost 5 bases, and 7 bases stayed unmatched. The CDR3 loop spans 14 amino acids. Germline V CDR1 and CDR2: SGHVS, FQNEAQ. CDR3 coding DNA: TGTGCCAGCAGCGGCAGCGGGAGCCCCGAGACCCAGTACTTC. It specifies CASSGSGSPETQYF. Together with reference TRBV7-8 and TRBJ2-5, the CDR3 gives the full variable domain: GAGVSQSPRYKVAKRGQDVALRCDPISGHVSLFWYQQALGQGPEFLTYFQNEAQLDKSGLPSDRFFAERPEGSVSTLKIQRTQQEDSAVYLCASSGSGSPETQYFGPGTRLLVL.

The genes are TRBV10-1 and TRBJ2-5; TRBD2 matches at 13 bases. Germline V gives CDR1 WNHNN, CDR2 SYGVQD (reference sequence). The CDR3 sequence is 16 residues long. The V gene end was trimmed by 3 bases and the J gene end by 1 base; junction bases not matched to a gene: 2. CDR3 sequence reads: CASSEGLAGAQETQYF. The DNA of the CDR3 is TGCGCCAGCAGTGAAGGACTAGCGGGAGCCCAAGAGACCCAGTACTTC.

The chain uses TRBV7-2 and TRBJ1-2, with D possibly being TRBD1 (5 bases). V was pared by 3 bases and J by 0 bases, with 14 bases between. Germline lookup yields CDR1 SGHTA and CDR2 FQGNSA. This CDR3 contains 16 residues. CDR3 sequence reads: CASSFEPGLANYGYTF. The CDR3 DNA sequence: TGTGCCAGCAGCTTCGAACCGGGACTCGCTAACTATGGCTACACCTTC.

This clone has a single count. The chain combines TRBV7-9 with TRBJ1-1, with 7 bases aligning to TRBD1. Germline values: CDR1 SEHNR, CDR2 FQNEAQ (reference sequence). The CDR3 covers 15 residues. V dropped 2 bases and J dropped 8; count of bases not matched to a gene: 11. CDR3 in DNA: TGTGCCAGCAGCTTAACGCGTCCCACAGGGGAAGAAGCTTTCTTT. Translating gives CASSLTRPTGEEAFF.

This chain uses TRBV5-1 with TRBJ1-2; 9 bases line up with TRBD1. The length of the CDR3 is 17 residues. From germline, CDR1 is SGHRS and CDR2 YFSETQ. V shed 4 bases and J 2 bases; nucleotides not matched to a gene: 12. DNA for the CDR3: TGCGCCAGCAGCCTAACCCCCGGGACAGGGAGAAACTATGGCTACACCTTC. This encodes CASSLTPGTGRNYGYTF.

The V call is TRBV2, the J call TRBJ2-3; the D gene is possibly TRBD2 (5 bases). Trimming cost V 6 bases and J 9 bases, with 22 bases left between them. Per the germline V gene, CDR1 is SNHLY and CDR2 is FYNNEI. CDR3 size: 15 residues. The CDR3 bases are TGTGCCAGCAGCACGAAGAAAGCGGACCCGGGGACGCAGTATTTT. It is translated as CASSTKKADPGTQYF.

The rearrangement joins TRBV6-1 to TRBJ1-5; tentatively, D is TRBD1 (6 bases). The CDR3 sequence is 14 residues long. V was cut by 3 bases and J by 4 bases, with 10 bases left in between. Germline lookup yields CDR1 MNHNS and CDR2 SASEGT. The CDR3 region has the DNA TGTGCCAGCAGTGATCTACAGGGTAATCAGCCCCAGCATTTT. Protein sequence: CASSDLQGNQPQHF.

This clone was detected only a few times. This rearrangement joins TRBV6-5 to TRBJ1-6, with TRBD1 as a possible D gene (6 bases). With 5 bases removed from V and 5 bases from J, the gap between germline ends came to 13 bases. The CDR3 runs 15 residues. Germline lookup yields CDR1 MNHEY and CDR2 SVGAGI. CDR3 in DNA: TGTGCCAGCAGTAACACAGGGTTGAATAATTCACCCCTCCACTTT. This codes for CASSNTGLNNSPLHF.

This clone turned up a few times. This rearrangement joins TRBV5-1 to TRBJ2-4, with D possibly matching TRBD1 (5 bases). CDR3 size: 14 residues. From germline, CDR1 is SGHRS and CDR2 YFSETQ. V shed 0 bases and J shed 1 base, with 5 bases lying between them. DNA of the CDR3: TGCGCCAGCAGCTTGGACAGGGCCAAAAACATTCAGTACTTC. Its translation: CASSLDRAKNIQYF.

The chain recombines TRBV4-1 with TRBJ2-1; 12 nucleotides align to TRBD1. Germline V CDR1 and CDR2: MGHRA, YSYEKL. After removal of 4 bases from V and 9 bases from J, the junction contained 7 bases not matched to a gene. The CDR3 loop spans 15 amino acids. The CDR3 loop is CASSLGQGAVGEQFF. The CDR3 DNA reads TGCGCCAGCAGCCTGGGACAGGGGGCCGTCGGTGAGCAGTTCTTC.

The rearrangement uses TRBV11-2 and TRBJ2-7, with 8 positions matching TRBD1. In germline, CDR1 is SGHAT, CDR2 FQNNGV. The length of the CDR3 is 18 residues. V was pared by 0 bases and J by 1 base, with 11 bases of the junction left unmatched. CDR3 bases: TGTGCCAGCAGCTTAGATGCCCCTTGGACAGGGCAGTCCTACGAGCAGTACTTC. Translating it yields CASSLDAPWTGQSYEQYF.

CDR3 in DNA: TGTGCCAGCACACGACAAGGGGAGAACACCGGGGAGCTGTTTTTT. This gives the protein CASTRQGENTGELFF. The chain employs TRBV6-1 and TRBJ2-2, with D possibly matching TRBD1 (5 bases). The germline CDR1 and CDR2 sequences are MNHNS and SASEGT. This CDR3 region has 15 residues. V lost 7 bases, J lost 1 base, and 13 bases lay in between.

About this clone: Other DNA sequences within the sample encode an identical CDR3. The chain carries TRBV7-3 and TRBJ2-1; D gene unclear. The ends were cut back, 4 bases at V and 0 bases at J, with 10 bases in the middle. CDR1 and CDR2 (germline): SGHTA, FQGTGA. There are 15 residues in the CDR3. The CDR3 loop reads CASSSGPSSYNEQFF. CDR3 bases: TGTGCCAGCAGCTCGGGTCCGAGCTCCTACAATGAGCAGTTCTTC.

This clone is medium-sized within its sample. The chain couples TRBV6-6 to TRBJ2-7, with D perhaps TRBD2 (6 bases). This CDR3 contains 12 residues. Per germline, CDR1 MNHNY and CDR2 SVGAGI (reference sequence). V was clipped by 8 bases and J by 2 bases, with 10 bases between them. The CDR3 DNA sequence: TGTGCCAGCGGAGGGGTCACCTACGAGCAGTACTTC. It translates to CASGGVTYEQYF.

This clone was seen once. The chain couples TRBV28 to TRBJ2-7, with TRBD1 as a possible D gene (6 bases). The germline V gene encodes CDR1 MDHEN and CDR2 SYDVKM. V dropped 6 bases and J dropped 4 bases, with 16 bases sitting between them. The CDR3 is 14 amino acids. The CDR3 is CASRIGQGWYEQYF. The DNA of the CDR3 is TGTGCCAGCAGGATTGGGCAGGGGTGGTACGAGCAGTACTTC.

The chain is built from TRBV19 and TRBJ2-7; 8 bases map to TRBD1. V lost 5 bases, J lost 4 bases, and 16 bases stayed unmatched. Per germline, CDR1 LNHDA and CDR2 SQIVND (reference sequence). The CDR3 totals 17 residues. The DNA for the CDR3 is TGTGCCAGTAGTCACAGAGCCCAGACAGGGGCAATATACGAGCAGTACTTC. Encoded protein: CASSHRAQTGAIYEQYF.

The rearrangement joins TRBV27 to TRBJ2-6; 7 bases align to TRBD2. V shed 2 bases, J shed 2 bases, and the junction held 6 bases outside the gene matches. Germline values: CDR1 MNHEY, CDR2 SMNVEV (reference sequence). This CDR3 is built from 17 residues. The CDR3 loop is CASSLAGVIPGANVLTF. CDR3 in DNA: TGTGCCAGCAGTTTAGCGGGAGTGATCCCTGGGGCCAACGTCCTGACTTTC. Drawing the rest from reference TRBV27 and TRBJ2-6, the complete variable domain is EAQVTQNPRYLITVTGKKLTVTCSQNMNHEYMSWYRQDPGLGLRQIYYSMNVEVTDKGDVPEGYKVSRKEKRNFPLILESPSPNQTSLYFCASSLAGVIPGANVLTFGAGSRLTVL.

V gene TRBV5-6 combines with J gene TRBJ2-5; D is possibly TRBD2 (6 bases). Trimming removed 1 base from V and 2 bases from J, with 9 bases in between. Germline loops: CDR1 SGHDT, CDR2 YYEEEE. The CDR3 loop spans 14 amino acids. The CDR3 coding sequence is TGTGCCAGCAGCTTGCGGGGGAGGCAAGAGACCCAGTACTTC. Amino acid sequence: CASSLRGRQETQYF. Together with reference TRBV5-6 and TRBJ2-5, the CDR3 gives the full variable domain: DAGVTQSPTHLIKTRGQQVTLRCSPKSGHDTVSWYQQALGQGPQFIFQYYEEEERQRGNFPDRFSGHQFPNYSSELNVNALLLGDSALYLCASSLRGRQETQYFGPGTRLLVL.

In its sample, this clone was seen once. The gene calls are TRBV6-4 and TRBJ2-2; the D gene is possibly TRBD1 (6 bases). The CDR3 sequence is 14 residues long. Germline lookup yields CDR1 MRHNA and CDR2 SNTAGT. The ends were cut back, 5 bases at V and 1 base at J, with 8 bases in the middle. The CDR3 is CASSLTGNTGELFF. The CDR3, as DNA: TGTGCCAGCAGTCTGACAGGGAACACCGGGGAGCTGTTTTTT.

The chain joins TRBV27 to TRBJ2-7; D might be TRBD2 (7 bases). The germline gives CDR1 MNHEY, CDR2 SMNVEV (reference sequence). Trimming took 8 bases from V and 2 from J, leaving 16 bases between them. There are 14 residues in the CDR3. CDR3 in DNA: TGTGCCAGCCGAAGTTTAGGGGGGGCCTACGAGCAGTACTTC. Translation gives CASRSLGGAYEQYF.

The CDR3 loop is CASHQGASKNIQYF. CDR3 bases: TGTGCCAGCCACCAGGGGGCGTCCAAAAACATTCAGTACTTC. J is TRBJ2-4 and V is TRBV6-6; TRBD1 matches 8 bases. This CDR3 has 14 residues. In germline, CDR1 is MNHNY, CDR2 SVGAGI (reference sequence). Unmatched junction bases numbered 5, after V lost 8 bases and J lost 2 bases.

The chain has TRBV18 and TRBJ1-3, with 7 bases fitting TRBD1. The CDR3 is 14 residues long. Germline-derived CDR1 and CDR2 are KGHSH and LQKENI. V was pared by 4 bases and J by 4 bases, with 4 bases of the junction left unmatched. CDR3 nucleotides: TGTGCCAGCTCACAACAGGGGAACGGAAACACCATATATTTT. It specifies CASSQQGNGNTIYF.